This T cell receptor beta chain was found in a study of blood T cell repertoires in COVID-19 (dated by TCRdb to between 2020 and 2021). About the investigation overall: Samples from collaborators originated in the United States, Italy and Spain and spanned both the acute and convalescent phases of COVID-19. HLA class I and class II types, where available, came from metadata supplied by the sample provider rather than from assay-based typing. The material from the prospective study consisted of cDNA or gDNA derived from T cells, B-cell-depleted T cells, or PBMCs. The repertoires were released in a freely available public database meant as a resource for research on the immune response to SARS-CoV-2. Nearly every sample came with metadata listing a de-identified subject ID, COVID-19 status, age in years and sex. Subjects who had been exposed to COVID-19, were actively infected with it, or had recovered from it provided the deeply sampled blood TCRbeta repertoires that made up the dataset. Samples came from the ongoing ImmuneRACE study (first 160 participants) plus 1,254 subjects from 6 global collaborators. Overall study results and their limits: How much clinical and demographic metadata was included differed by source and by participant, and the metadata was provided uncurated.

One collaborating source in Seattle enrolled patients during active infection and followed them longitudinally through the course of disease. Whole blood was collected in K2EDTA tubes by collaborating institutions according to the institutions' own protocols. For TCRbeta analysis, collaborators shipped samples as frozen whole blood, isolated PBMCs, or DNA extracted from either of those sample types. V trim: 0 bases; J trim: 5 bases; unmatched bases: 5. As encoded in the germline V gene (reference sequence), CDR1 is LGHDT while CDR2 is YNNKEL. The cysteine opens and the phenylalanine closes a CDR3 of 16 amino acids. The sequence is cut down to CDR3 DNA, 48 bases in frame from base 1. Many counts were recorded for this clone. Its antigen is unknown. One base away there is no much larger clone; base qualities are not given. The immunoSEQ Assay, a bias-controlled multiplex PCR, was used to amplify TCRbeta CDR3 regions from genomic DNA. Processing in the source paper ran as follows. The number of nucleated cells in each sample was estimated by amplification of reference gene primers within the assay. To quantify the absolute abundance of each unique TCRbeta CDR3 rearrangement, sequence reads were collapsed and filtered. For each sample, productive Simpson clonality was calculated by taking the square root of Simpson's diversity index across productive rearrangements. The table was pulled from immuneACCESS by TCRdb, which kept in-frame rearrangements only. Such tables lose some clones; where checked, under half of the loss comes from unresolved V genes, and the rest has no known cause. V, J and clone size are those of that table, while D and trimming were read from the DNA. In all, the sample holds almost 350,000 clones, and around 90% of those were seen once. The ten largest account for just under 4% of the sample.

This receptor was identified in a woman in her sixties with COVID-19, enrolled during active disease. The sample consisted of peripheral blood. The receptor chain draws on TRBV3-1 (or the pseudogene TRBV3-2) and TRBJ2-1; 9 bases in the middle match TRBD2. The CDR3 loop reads CASSQDVLAGNNEQFF. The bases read TGTGCCAGCAGCCAAGATGTACTAGCGGGCAACAATGAGCAGTTCTTC.